This T cell receptor (beta chain) derives from a study of Graves' ophthalmopathy and Graves' hyperthyroidism. Turning to the study itself: If no ophthalmopathy appeared within 18 months of follow-up, hyperthyroidism was termed stable. Study results and caveats: The model reached 70.59% sensitivity and about 72% specificity for predicting ophthalmopathy progression.

Amplification of the TCR beta CDR3 regions used RNA transcripts (as template). The first round was an RT-PCR with HTBI primers, and the second round was a multiplex PCR. TCRdb called the multiplex PCR reads again in MiXCR, with one record for every CDR3 protein. The table shows around 1,000,000 distinct CDR3 sequences, with about two fifths occurring only once. Remarks on this clonotype: Its target is not known.

Patients were left out if they had other autoimmune diseases, uncontrolled infections, pregnancy or lactation. Deletions cut 6 bases from V and 5 bases from J, with 10 bases between. This CDR3 is 12 amino acids long. Germline CDR1 reads LGHDT; CDR2 reads YNNKEL (reference sequence). The chain carries TRBV3-1 and TRBJ2-5; tentative D call: TRBD2 (6 bases). The sequencing sample was made of peripheral blood or thyroid tissue (not recorded which). The TCR originated in an adult man with Graves' hyperthyroidism. The CDR3 DNA sequence: TGTGCCAGCAGGGCTGCGGGGGAGACCCAGTACTTC. This sequence encodes CASRAAGETQYF.